These T cell receptor beta chains were read from a single sample in a study of shared clonotypes between healthy human individuals. Libraries were prepared by immunoSEQ multiplex PCR; TCRdb keeps only in-frame clonotypes and omits some of them. The data show some 2.4 million clones, 80% to 95% seen once. Material: naive CD4+ T cells from PBMCs. These receptors were collected from a man in his late teens or twenties in good health. Some clones in this sample may be carry-over from other donors' samples. Both conserved end residues are part of each CDR3. The D gene is left open where the match is weak. Clone size, where shown, is once, few, many, or a class for clones that have expanded.

clone size,V gene,CDR3 length,D gene,J gene,CDR3 protein,CDR3 DNA
few,TRBV5-1,15,NA,TRBJ1-1,CASSSGPRLLTEAFF,TGCGCCAGCAGTTCGGGACCCAGGCTTTTGACTGAAGCTTTCTTT
NA,TRBV7-6,15,NA,TRBJ2-7,CASSSWTRGSYEQYF,TGTGCCAGCAGCTCCTGGACAAGGGGGTCCTACGAGCAGTACTTC
once,TRBV29-1,16,TRBD2,TRBJ2-2,CSVEVTSGRLAGELFF,TGCAGCGTTGAGGTGACTAGCGGGAGGTTGGCCGGGGAGCTGTTTTTT
NA,TRBV6-1,18,NA,TRBJ1-2,CASRERGFLGMGDYGYTF,TGTGCCAGCCGTGAGCGTGGCTTCTTGGGTATGGGTGACTATGGCTACACCTTC
NA,TRBV11-3,18,TRBD1,TRBJ2-1,CASSSGQGTYLGNNEQFF,TGTGCCAGCAGCTCCGGACAGGGGACATACCTGGGTAACAATGAGCAGTTCTTC
NA,TRBV28,12,NA,TRBJ2-7,CASSLRPHEQYF,TGTGCCAGCAGTTTACGCCCCCACGAGCAGTACTTC
NA,TRBV27,15,TRBD2,TRBJ2-5,CASSGTSAGGETQYF,TGTGCCAGCTCGGGGACTAGCGCCGGAGGAGAGACCCAGTACTTC
NA,TRBV7-8,16,NA,TRBJ2-2,CASSLLYSLSTGELFF,TGTGCCAGCAGCTTATTGTACTCCCTGAGCACCGGGGAGCTGTTTTTT
NA,TRBV19,13,NA,TRBJ2-6,CASTFRPGTVLTF,TGTGCCAGTACCTTCAGGCCCGGGACCGTCCTGACTTTC
NA,TRBV7-3,14,NA,TRBJ1-1,CASSSQGSNTEAFF,TGTGCCAGCAGCTCACAGGGTTCGAACACTGAAGCTTTCTTT
NA,TRBV28,12,NA,TRBJ1-2,CASSSFSYGYTF,TGTGCCAGCAGTTCCTTCAGCTATGGCTACACCTTC
NA,TRBV5-1,15,TRBD2,TRBJ2-1,CASSLVAGVVNEQFF,TGCGCCAGCAGCTTGGTAGCGGGAGTCGTGAATGAGCAGTTCTTC
NA,TRBV7-6,15,NA,TRBJ2-1,CASSLVQIDGNEQFF,TGTGCCAGCAGCTTAGTTCAGATTGACGGCAATGAGCAGTTCTTC
NA,TRBV7-3,18,TRBD2,TRBJ2-6,CASSWWAGGSSGANVLTF,TGTGCCAGCAGCTGGTGGGCGGGAGGAAGCTCTGGGGCCAACGTCCTGACTTTC
NA,TRBV4-1,17,TRBD2,TRBJ2-7,CASSRVLLAGASYEQYF,TGCGCCAGCAGCCGAGTACTCCTAGCGGGAGCCTCCTACGAGCAGTACTTC
NA,TRBV11-2,16,NA,TRBJ1-4,CASSQRTGASNEKLFF,TGTGCCAGCAGCCAACGGACGGGGGCGTCTAATGAAAAACTGTTTTTT
NA,TRBV28,14,NA,TRBJ2-5,CASSLGGAQETQYF,TGTGCCAGCAGTTTGGGTGGCGCTCAAGAGACCCAGTACTTC
NA,TRBV18,16,NA,TRBJ1-5,CASSPPGLRGNQPQHF,TGTGCCAGCTCACCACCGGGGTTACGGGGCAATCAGCCCCAGCATTTT
NA,TRBV7-2,19,NA,TRBJ1-6,CASSLFRIDGRSYNSPLHF,TGTGCCAGCAGCTTATTCAGGATCGACGGCCGCTCCTATAATTCACCCCTCCACTTT
NA,TRBV19,15,NA,TRBJ1-5,CASRSLWGRYQPQHF,TGTGCCAGTAGATCCCTTTGGGGCAGGTATCAGCCCCAGCATTTT
NA,TRBV6-5,12,NA,TRBJ2-3,CASSRGQGTQYF,TGTGCCAGCAGCCGCGGCCAAGGAACGCAGTATTTT
NA,TRBV5-1,15,TRBD1,TRBJ2-2,CASTPPGGADGELFF,TGCGCCAGCACCCCCCCAGGGGGCGCGGACGGGGAGCTGTTTTTT
NA,TRBV7-9,14,NA,TRBJ2-7,CASSLGFSSYEQYF,TGTGCCAGCAGCTTAGGGTTTTCCTCCTACGAGCAGTACTTC
NA,TRBV7-3,15,TRBD1,TRBJ1-1,CASSLLGQGVSEAFF,TGTGCCAGCAGCTTATTGGGACAGGGGGTTTCTGAAGCTTTCTTT
NA,TRBV6-5,14,NA,TRBJ2-7,CASSWGADSYEQYF,TGTGCCAGCAGTTGGGGGGCCGACTCCTACGAGCAGTACTTC
once,TRBV5-4,14,NA,TRBJ2-7,CASSLTGGGYEQYF,TGTGCCAGCAGCTTGACGGGGGGCGGCTACGAGCAGTACTTC
NA,TRBV5-1,13,NA,TRBJ2-7,CASSLVDRYEQYF,TGCGCCAGCAGCTTGGTGGACCGCTACGAGCAGTACTTC
NA,TRBV13,15,NA,TRBJ1-6,CASSLGEVDGSPLHF,TGTGCCAGCAGCTTAGGTGAAGTGGACGGGTCACCCCTCCACTTT
NA,TRBV7-2,16,NA,TRBJ2-5,CASSLLGNRVGETQYF,TGTGCCAGCAGCTTATTGGGAAACAGGGTTGGGGAGACCCAGTACTTC
NA,TRBV7-2,17,TRBD1,TRBJ2-5,CASSSQTGASVQETQYF,TGTGCCAGCAGCTCACAAACAGGGGCCTCAGTACAAGAGACCCAGTACTTC
NA,TRBV5-1,15,TRBD1,TRBJ1-4,CASSLVGTGNEKLFF,TGCGCCAGCAGCTTGGTAGGGACAGGAAATGAAAAACTGTTTTTT
NA,TRBV5-4,13,NA,TRBJ1-4,CASRMPDNEKLFF,TGTGCCAGCAGAATGCCTGATAATGAAAAACTGTTTTTT
few,TRBV19,14,NA,TRBJ1-1,CASSISTLNTEAFF,TGTGCCAGTAGTATCTCCACCCTGAACACTGAAGCTTTCTTT
NA,TRBV2,17,TRBD2,TRBJ2-1,CASSEWSGRGSYNEQFF,TGTGCCAGCAGTGAATGGAGCGGGAGGGGCTCCTACAATGAGCAGTTCTTC
NA,TRBV5-1,16,NA,TRBJ2-6,CASSLAPGAGANVLTF,TGCGCCAGCAGCTTGGCCCCAGGGGCCGGGGCCAACGTCCTGACTTTC
NA,TRBV12-5,16,NA,TRBJ2-2,CASGFSVRGITGELFF,TGTGCTAGTGGTTTTTCCGTAAGGGGGATTACCGGGGAGCTGTTTTTT
NA,TRBV10-1,16,TRBD1,TRBJ1-3,CASSESGQVRGNTIYF,TGCGCCAGCAGTGAGTCGGGACAGGTTCGAGGAAACACCATATATTTT
NA,TRBV7-9,12,NA,TRBJ1-1,CASRQTNTEAFF,TGTGCCAGCAGGCAGACGAACACTGAAGCTTTCTTT
NA,TRBV4-1,20,TRBD2,TRBJ2-1,CASGHPSLAGARSSYNEQFF,TGCGCCAGCGGGCATCCCTCACTAGCGGGGGCCCGTAGCTCCTACAATGAGCAGTTCTTC
NA,TRBV9,16,NA,TRBJ2-5,CASSARRWDGPETQYF,TGTGCCAGCAGCGCACGGCGATGGGACGGCCCAGAGACCCAGTACTTC
NA,TRBV18,13,NA,TRBJ1-2,CASSPQSSRGYTF,TGTGCCAGCTCACCACAAAGCAGTCGAGGCTACACCTTC
NA,TRBV7-7,16,NA,TRBJ2-5,CASSQDPGRVQETQYF,TGTGCCAGCAGCCAGGATCCAGGGCGGGTCCAAGAGACCCAGTACTTC
NA,TRBV6-1,13,TRBD1,TRBJ2-5,CASRTGGWETQYF,TGTGCCAGCAGAACAGGGGGCTGGGAGACCCAGTACTTC
NA,TRBV18,15,TRBD2,TRBJ2-1,CASSPGLAGGLEQFF,TGTGCCAGCTCACCGGGACTAGCGGGAGGGCTTGAGCAGTTCTTC
NA,TRBV7-3,13,NA,TRBJ2-1,CASSPPRAEEQFF,TGTGCCAGCAGCCCCCCCAGGGCCGAAGAGCAGTTCTTC
NA,TRBV6-4,13,TRBD1,TRBJ1-5,CASSEDRYQPQHF,TGTGCCAGCAGTGAGGACAGGTATCAGCCCCAGCATTTT
NA,TRBV5-1,15,TRBD2,TRBJ2-1,CASSQGLAVGDEQFF,TGCGCCAGCAGCCAGGGACTAGCGGTAGGGGACGAGCAGTTCTTC
NA,TRBV28,16,NA,TRBJ2-7,CASSLWERAGSYEQYF,TGTGCCAGCAGTTTATGGGAACGTGCCGGGAGCTACGAGCAGTACTTC
NA,TRBV28,15,NA,TRBJ2-5,CASSFSGSLQETQYF,TGTGCCAGCAGTTTCTCCGGGAGTCTCCAAGAGACCCAGTACTTC
NA,TRBV29-1,16,TRBD2,TRBJ2-7,CSVDAQGSSGSYEQYF,TGCAGCGTTGATGCCCAGGGGTCTAGCGGGAGCTACGAGCAGTACTTC
NA,TRBV7-6,14,NA,TRBJ2-3,CASSLSGRTDTQYF,TGTGCCAGCAGCTTAAGCGGTCGCACAGATACGCAGTATTTT